These T cell receptor beta chains were read from a single sample in a study of T-cell reconstitution after alpha-beta-depleted transplantation in children. One entry per CDR3 protein, called by TCRdb with MiXCR from the PCR reads. The sample has about 980,000 distinct CDR3 sequences, about 26% seen once. This sample comprised PBMCs, mostly from graft donor cells, obtained 360 days after TCRalphabeta/CD19-depleted stem cell transplant. These receptor sequences come from a boy under two years old who had a stem cell transplant for SCID, so the T cells may come from the graft donor. CDR3s include the opening cysteine and the closing phenylalanine or tryptophan. A D gene is named only where the DNA matches it firmly. Clone size appears in some rows only: once, few, many, or a class for an expanded clone.

size | D | J | V | DNA | CDR3
few | - | TRBJ2-2 | TRBV7-2 | TGTGCCAGCAGCTCTGGGGGGCCGAACACCGGGGAGCTGTTTTTT | CASSSGGPNTGELFF
few | - | TRBJ2-3 | TRBV6-5 | TGTGCCACCCACTTCAGAGGTACGCAGTATTTT | CATHFRGTQYF
few | - | TRBJ2-1 | TRBV29-1 | TGCAGCGTTAGAAGGGGTCCGGGCAATGAGCAGTTCTTC | CSVRRGPGNEQFF
- | - | TRBJ1-1 | TRBV12-3/TRBV12-4 | TGTGCCAGCAGCCGGAGTTATATGAACACTGAAGCTTTCTTT | CASSRSYMNTEAFF
- | TRBD2 | TRBJ2-7 | TRBV18 | TGTGCCAGCTCAGAAGGGAGGGACGAGCAGTACTTC | CASSEGRDEQYF
- | - | TRBJ2-5 | TRBV7-2 | TGTGCCAGCAGCTTAACCCAGATACAAGAGACCCAGTACTTC | CASSLTQIQETQYF
- | TRBD2 | TRBJ2-3 | TRBV27 | TGTGCCAGCAGTTTATCGTTCGTGGGACTAGCGGCGAATACGCAGTATTTT | CASSLSFVGLAANTQYF
- | TRBD2 | TRBJ2-1 | TRBV12-3/TRBV12-4 | TGTGCCAGCAGTTCCGGGACTAGCATACGCAATGAGCAGTTCTTC | CASSSGTSIRNEQFF
- | - | TRBJ2-5 | TRBV4-1 | TGCGCCAGCAGCCAAGAGTGGTTCCGGGCTTGGAAGCAAGAGACCCAGTACTTC | CASSQEWFRAWKQETQYF
- | - | TRBJ2-6 | TRBV10-3 | TGTGCCATCTGGTCTGGGGCCAACGTCCTGACTTTC | CAIWSGANVLTF
few | TRBD2 | TRBJ2-3 | TRBV12-3/TRBV12-4 | TGTGCCAGCAGTCTTTGGGGAGCGGGGTTTCAAGATACGCAGTATTTT | CASSLWGAGFQDTQYF
few | - | TRBJ2-2 | TRBV20-1 | TGCAGTGCTAGGGGTTGGGGGAAGATGGGCACCGGGGAGCTGTTTTTT | CSARGWGKMGTGELFF
few | - | TRBJ2-5 | TRBV12-3/TRBV12-4 | TGTGCCAGCAGTTTATGGACCCAAGAGACCCAGTACTTC | CASSLWTQETQYF
- | - | TRBJ2-5 | TRBV7-2 | TGTGCCAGCAGCACGGTACGGCGGCAAGAGACCCAGTACTTC | CASSTVRRQETQYF
- | - | TRBJ2-1 | TRBV2 | TGTGCCAGCAGTTCCGATGGGCCCGCTTACAATGAGCAGTTCTTC | CASSSDGPAYNEQFF
- | - | TRBJ2-5 | TRBV10-3 | TGTGCCATCAGTGAGTCAAGGGACCCAGAGACCCAGTACTTC | CAISESRDPETQYF
- | - | TRBJ2-1 | TRBV9 | TGTGCCAGCAGCCCCCCCGTTTTGAATGAGCAGTTCTTC | CASSPPVLNEQFF
- | TRBD1 | TRBJ2-1 | TRBV12-3/TRBV12-4 | TGTGCCAGCAGTTTTTGGACAGGGGGCTCGAATGAGCAGTTCTTC | CASSFWTGGSNEQFF
- | - | TRBJ1-5 | TRBV12-3/TRBV12-4 | TGTGCCAGCAGTTTTGGCCCACAGGGAAAACCACATCAGCCCCAGCATTTT | CASSFGPQGKPHQPQHF
- | TRBD1 | TRBJ2-1 | TRBV18 | TGTGCCAGCTCACCCAACGGACAGGGGTCTCTTAGTGAGCAGTTCTTC | CASSPNGQGSLSEQFF
- | - | TRBJ2-7 | TRBV15 | TGTGCCACCAGCAGTCCCGGGTCGTTCTACGAGCAGTACTTC | CATSSPGSFYEQYF
- | - | TRBJ2-1 | TRBV6-1 | TGTGCCAGCACCCCAGGGGGGTTTATACGGAATGAGCAGTTCTTC | CASTPGGFIRNEQFF
- | TRBD2 | TRBJ2-1 | TRBV20-1 | TGCAGTGCTAGAGATCGTCGGGGCGGGGGGGCCGGAGAGCAGTTCTTC | CSARDRRGGGAGEQFF
- | - | TRBJ2-5 | TRBV12-3/TRBV12-4 | TGTGCCAGCAGTTCGGGGGCTTCCAAGTACTTC | CASSSGASKYF
- | - | TRBJ2-2 | TRBV5-6 | TGTGCCAGCAGCGGGGGCAAAACCTCGAACACCGGGGAGCTGTTTTTT | CASSGGKTSNTGELFF
- | TRBD2 | TRBJ2-5 | TRBV3-1 | TGTGCCAGCAGCCGGGGCGGGGGGGCCGTCGAAGAGACCCAGTACTTC | CASSRGGGAVEETQYF
- | TRBD2 | TRBJ2-7 | TRBV28 | TGTGCCAGCACCTCCCCGGGAGGTGCCTACGAGCAGTACTTC | CASTSPGGAYEQYF
few | - | TRBJ2-7 | TRBV12-3/TRBV12-4 | TGTGCCAGCAGTTTGGTGGGACTCACCTCCGAGCAGTACTTC | CASSLVGLTSEQYF
few | - | TRBJ2-3 | TRBV20-1 | TGCAGTGCTGTAGGGAATGCAGCGGGTTTTACAGATACGCAGTATTTT | CSAVGNAAGFTDTQYF
few | - | TRBJ2-1 | TRBV15 | TGTGCCACCAGCATAAAACGGGGGATCTCCTACAATGAGCAGTTCTTC | CATSIKRGISYNEQFF
- | - | TRBJ1-6 | TRBV2 | TGTGCCAGCAACGACAGGTCTTTCAATTCACCCCTCCACTTT | CASNDRSFNSPLHF
- | - | TRBJ2-1 | TRBV19 | TGTGCCAGTAGTATAAGGCCATTTTCCTACAATGAGCAGTTCTTC | CASSIRPFSYNEQFF
few | - | TRBJ2-3 | TRBV15 | TGTGCCACCAGCAGAGATTTTACAGGGAACACAGATACGCAGTATTTT | CATSRDFTGNTDTQYF
- | - | TRBJ2-1 | TRBV5-1 | TGCGCCAGCGGACAGTTTATTTATGAGCAGTTCTTC | CASGQFIYEQFF
- | TRBD1 | TRBJ2-7 | TRBV28 | TGTGCCAGCACCTCCGGGCACAGGGGAGAAGACGAGCAGTACTTC | CASTSGHRGEDEQYF
- | - | TRBJ2-3 | TRBV12-3/TRBV12-4 | TGTGCCAGCAGTTTAAGAGTCCCAGATACGCAGTATTTT | CASSLRVPDTQYF
many | - | TRBJ2-2 | TRBV25-1 | TGTGCCAGCAGTGAATATAGGTTCAGGGGTGACACCGGGGAGCTGTTTTTT | CASSEYRFRGDTGELFF
- | - | TRBJ2-2 | TRBV5-1 | TGCGCCAGCAGCTCTTCGGCAGGACAGAACACCGGGGAGCTGTTTTTT | CASSSSAGQNTGELFF
few | - | TRBJ2-7 | TRBV5-6 | TGTGCCAGCAGCTTGACAGGGCTCGGCGAGCAGTACTTC | CASSLTGLGEQYF
few | TRBD1 | TRBJ2-7 | TRBV11-2 | TGTGCCAGCAGCCCTGTAGACAGGGTCATCGACAACCCCCTCTCCTACGAGCAGTACTTC | CASSPVDRVIDNPLSYEQYF
few | TRBD2 | TRBJ2-1 | TRBV5-1 | TGCGCCAGCAGCTGGACTAGCGGGGACTACAATGAGCAGTTCTTC | CASSWTSGDYNEQFF
- | - | TRBJ2-5 | TRBV7-6 | TGTGCCAGCAGCTTAGCTCGACAGGCCACCCAGTACTTC | CASSLARQATQYF
few | TRBD1 | TRBJ1-1 | TRBV29-1 | TGCAGCGTGGCCTACAGGGGGCGGAACACTGAAGCTTTCTTT | CSVAYRGRNTEAFF
once | - | TRBJ1-1 | TRBV29-1 | TGCAGCGTGGTCGGTGAAATAGCTTTCTTT | CSVVGEIAFF
few | TRBD1 | TRBJ1-5 | TRBV12-3/TRBV12-4 | TGTGCCAGCAGTCTTACCGGGACAGGGGGCGAGCAGCCCCAGCATTTT | CASSLTGTGGEQPQHF
- | - | TRBJ2-3 | TRBV4-1 | TGCGCCAGCAGCCCCGTTTGGGTGGCCTCGAACCCAGATACGCAGTATTTT | CASSPVWVASNPDTQYF
- | - | TRBJ1-5 | TRBV12-3/TRBV12-4 | TGTGCCAGCAGTTTCGACAGGTCTCAGCCCCAGCATTTT | CASSFDRSQPQHF
few | - | TRBJ1-1 | TRBV12-3/TRBV12-4 | TGTGCCAGCAGTTTCGGGATGTACACTGAAGCTTTCTTT | CASSFGMYTEAFF
- | - | TRBJ2-2 | TRBV4-2 | TGTGCCAGCAGCCCCTTGGTCGGGGCCGGGGAGCTGTTTTTT | CASSPLVGAGELFF
few | - | TRBJ2-2 | TRBV12-3/TRBV12-4 | TGTGCCAGCACGTCGGGGAACACCGGGGAGCTGTTTTTT | CASTSGNTGELFF
- | - | TRBJ1-3 | TRBV11-1 | TGTGCCAGCAGCTTAAGGTTTCCCCCGGACCGCGAGGACGGAAACACCATATATTTT | CASSLRFPPDREDGNTIYF